Sequencing of this T cell receptor (beta chain) was carried out in a study of T cell repertoires in cytomegalovirus infection. Study information: TCR beta signatures that were public indicated CMV infection and matching HLA type.

Using its own MiXCR run on the reads, TCRdb lists one record per CDR3 protein. Of fewer than 80,000 distinct CDR3 sequences in the sample, 3.7% were seen once. This clonotype was detected ten times or more. This CDR3 has 15 residues. Germline trimming cut 6 bases from V and 5 bases from J; bases unmatched to any gene: 10. The chain recombines TRBV12-3 or TRBV12-4 with TRBJ2-5, with 9 bases aligning to TRBD2. The receptor's source is a human donor in good health (CMV status not recorded). Some clones in this sample may be carry-over from other donors' samples. Material: PBMCs. The CDR3 DNA is TGTGCCAGCAGGCCAGGAGAGCTAGCGGGGGAGACCCAGTACTTC. It codes for CASRPGELAGETQYF.